The clone carrying this T cell receptor beta chain has just one count. The target antigen is unknown. The data originate from a study of cytomegalovirus exposure and HLA in healthy donors. Findings and caveats of the study: Most TCR sequences proved rare, with some public TCRs found in many donors.

J was trimmed by 7 bases and V by 3 bases; bases with no gene match: 7. The germline CDR1 and CDR2 sequences are SGHRS and YFSETQ. CDR3 length: 15 residues. Primers included in the PCR were 60 Vbeta and 13 Jbeta primers. Method: immunoSEQ multiplex PCR; TCRdb's copy keeps in-frame clones and lacks some. The sample consists of approximately 130,000 clones, 64% of them appearing once. The sample consisted of PBMCs. The sequence came from a woman aged 40 to 50 in good health and CMV-seronegative. The chain joins TRBV5-1 to TRBJ1-2; 12 bases align to TRBD1. The CDR3, as DNA: TGCGCCAGCAGCTCTACCGGGACAGGGGGCTCTGGCTACACCTTC. Its protein product is CASSSTGTGGSGYTF.